This T cell receptor beta chain was recorded in a study of blood T cell repertoires in COVID-19 (dated by TCRdb to the early 2020s). With regard to the full study: Samples covering the acute and convalescent phases of COVID-19 were provided by collaborators in the United States, Italy and Spain. The prospective study material was composed of cDNA or gDNA derived from T cells, B-cell-depleted T cells, or PBMCs. Deeply sampled blood TCRbeta repertoires from subjects exposed to, actively infected with, or recovered from COVID-19 were included in the dataset. A freely available public database, intended as a resource for researchers studying the immune response to SARS-CoV-2, is where the repertoires were released. The samples were drawn from two sources: the first 160 participants of the ongoing ImmuneRACE study, and 1,200 or so subjects contributed by 6 global collaborators. The sample metadata nearly always contained a de-identified subject ID, COVID-19 status, age in years and sex. Where available, HLA class I and class II types were obtained from metadata supplied by the sample provider rather than from assay-based typing. Results and caveats for the whole study, not just this receptor: Clinical and demographic metadata were provided uncurated, with the amount varying by source and participant.

TCRbeta CDR3 regions were amplified from genomic DNA using the immunoSEQ Assay, a bias-controlled multiplex PCR. Per the source publication's procedure: The number of nucleated cells in each sample was estimated from the amplification of reference gene primers within the assay. To quantify the absolute abundance of each unique TCRbeta CDR3 rearrangement, sequence reads were collapsed and filtered. For each sample, productive Simpson clonality was calculated as the square root of Simpson's diversity index across productive rearrangements. TCRdb's version of the immuneACCESS table is confined to in-frame rearrangements and falls short of the full clone set. An unresolved V gene accounts for under half of the shortfall where checked; the remainder is of unknown origin. V and J calls and clone size are given by that table; D and trimming were obtained from the DNA. The sample has about 350,000 clones on record, about nine tenths of them singletons. 0.85% to 1.3% of the sample is in the top ten clones.

Enrolling through a virtual design, the prospective study's participants ranged in age from roughly 18 to 89 years and lived across about two dozen United States geographic areas. In the prospective study, participants were assigned to cohorts based on the clinical history participants reported in a screening survey and a study questionnaire. Exposed participants were defined as having been in contact with someone with a PCR-confirmed or clinician-diagnosed COVID-19 case within 2 weeks of study entry. In the prospective study, mobile phlebotomists collected whole blood, serum and a nasopharyngeal or oropharyngeal swab from each participant. Participants in the prospective study had the option to provide additional blood draws and questionnaires over a roughly 2-month period. Before DNA extraction, blood samples from the prospective study were shipped at room temperature or frozen. Between the V and J ends, shortened by 3 bases and 0 bases respectively, the junction contains 9 bases. The CDR3 runs 14 residues from the cysteine to the phenylalanine. CDR3 DNA is the only sequence kept; it has 42 bases, read in frame from the first base. CDR1 and CDR2 (LNHDA, SQIVND) derive from the germline V gene (reference sequence).

Notes on this clone: The target of this receptor is not known. The sample holds no much larger clone one base away, and base qualities are not on file.

Sample: PBMCs or T cells enriched from blood (not recorded which). This clonotype originated in a woman between 25 and 40 years old who had been exposed to COVID-19. The sequence is built from TRBV19 and TRBJ2-7; TRBD2 is perhaps the D gene, given 5 matching bases. The nucleotide sequence is TGTGCCAGTAGTATTATTGGGAGCTCCTACGAGCAGTACTTC. It translates to CASSIIGSSYEQYF.